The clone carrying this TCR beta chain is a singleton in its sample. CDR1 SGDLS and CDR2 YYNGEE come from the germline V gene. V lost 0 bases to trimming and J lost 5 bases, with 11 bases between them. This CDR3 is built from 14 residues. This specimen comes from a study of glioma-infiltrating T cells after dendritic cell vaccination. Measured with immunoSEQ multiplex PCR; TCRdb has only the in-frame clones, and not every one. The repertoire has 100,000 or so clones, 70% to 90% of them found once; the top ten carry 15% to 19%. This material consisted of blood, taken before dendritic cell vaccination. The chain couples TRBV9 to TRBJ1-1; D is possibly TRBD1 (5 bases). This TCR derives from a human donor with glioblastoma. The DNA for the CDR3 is TGTGCCAGCAGCGTAGAGGCAGGGAAGACTGAAGCTTTCTTT. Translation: CASSVEAGKTEAFF.